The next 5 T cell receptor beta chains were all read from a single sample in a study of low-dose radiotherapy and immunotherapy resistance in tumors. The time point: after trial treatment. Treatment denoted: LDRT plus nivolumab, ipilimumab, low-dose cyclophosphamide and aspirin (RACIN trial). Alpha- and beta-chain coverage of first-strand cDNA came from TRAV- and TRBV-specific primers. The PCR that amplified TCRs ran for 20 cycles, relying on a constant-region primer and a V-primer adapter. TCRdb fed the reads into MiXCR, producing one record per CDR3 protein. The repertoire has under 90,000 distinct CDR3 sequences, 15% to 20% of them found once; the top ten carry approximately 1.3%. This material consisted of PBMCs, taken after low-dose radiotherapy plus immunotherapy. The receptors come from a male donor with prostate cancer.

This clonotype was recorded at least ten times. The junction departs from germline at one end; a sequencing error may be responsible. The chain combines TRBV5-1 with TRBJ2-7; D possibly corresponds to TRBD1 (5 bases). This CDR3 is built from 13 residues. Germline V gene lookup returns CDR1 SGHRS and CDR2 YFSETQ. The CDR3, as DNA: TGTGCCAGCAGCTTAGCAGGGTCCTACGAGCAGTACTTC. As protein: CASSLAGSYEQYF.

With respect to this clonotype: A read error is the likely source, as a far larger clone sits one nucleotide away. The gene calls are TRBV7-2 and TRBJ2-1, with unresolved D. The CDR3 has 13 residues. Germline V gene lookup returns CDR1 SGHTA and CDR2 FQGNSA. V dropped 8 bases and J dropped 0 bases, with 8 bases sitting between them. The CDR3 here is CASDPNSYNEQFF. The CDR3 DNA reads TGTGCCAGCGACCCCAACTCCTACAATGAGCAGTTCTTC.

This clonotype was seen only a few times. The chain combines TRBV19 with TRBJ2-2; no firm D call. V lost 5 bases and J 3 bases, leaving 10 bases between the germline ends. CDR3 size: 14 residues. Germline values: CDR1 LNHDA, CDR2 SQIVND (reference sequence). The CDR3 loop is CASSLMVDTGELFF. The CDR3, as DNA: TGTGCCAGTAGTCTCATGGTGGACACCGGGGAGCTGTTTTTT.

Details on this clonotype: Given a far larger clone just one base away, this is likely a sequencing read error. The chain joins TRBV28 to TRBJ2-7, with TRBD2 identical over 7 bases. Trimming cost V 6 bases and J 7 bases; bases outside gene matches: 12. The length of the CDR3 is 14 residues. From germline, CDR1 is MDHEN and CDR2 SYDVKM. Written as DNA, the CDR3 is TGTGCCAGCAGGGCCGGGACTACCCAGGATGAGCAGTACTTC. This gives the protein CASRAGTTQDEQYF. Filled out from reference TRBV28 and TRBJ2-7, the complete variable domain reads DVKVTQSSRYLVKRTGEKVFLECVQDMDHENMFWYRQDPGLGLRLIYFSYDVKMKEKGDIPEGYSVSREKKERFSLILESASTNQTSMYLCASRAGTTQDEQYFGPGTRLTVT.

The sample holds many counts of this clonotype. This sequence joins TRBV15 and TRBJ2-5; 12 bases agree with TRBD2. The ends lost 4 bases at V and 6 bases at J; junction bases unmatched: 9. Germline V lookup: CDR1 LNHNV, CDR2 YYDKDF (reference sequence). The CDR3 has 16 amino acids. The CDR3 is CATSKRLAGVTKTQYF. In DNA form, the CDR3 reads TGTGCCACCAGCAAGCGACTAGCGGGAGTAACAAAGACCCAGTACTTC.